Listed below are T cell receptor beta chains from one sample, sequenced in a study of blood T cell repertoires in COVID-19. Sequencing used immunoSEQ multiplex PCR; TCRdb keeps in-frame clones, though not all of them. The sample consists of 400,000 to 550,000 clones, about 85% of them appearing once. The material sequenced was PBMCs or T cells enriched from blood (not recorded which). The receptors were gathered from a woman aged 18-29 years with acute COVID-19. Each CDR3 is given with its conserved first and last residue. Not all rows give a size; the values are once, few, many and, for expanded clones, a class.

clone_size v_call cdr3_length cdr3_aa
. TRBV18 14 CASSRIEGGQPQHF
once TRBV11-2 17 CASSLAGRGSGANVLTF
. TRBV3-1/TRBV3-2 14 CASGTSGLYNEQFF
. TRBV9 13 CASSVGRDYEQYF
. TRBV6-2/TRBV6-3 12 CASSVPGQEAFF
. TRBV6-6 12 CASRLFSTEAFF
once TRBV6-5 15 CASSYSGRTSGELFF
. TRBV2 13 CASRKQGSYEQYF
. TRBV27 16 CASSFLTSSGGQPQHF
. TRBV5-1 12 CASSPGGTEAFF
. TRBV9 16 CASSPPSGTFTDTQYF
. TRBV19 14 CASSKRGSNQPQHF
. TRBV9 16 CASSVSGLAGVGEQYF
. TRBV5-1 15 CASSNDRVVSYEQYF
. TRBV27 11 CASRETDTQYF
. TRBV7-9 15 CASSLMRGPYNEQFF
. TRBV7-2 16 CASNPRLGAHPGELFF
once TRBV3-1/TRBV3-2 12 CASSHVDSVSTF
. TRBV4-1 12 CASSQDREKLFF
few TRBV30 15 CAWSGSLTGNQPQHF
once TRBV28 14 CASSGTDLYNEQFF
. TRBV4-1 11 CASSLDREAFF
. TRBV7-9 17 CASSQLPGQGENTEAFF
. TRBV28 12 CASSFRGYGYTF
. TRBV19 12 CASSKTGYEQYF
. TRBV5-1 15 CASSLGGTVNTEAFF
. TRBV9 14 CASSPSGGAYEQYF
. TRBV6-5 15 CASSQHMTGNYGYTF
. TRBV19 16 CASSWKMGRNSQPQHF
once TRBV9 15 CASSSTTTGTYEQYF
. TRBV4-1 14 CASSQTAGVYEQYF
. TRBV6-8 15 CASSRLAVEVDTQYF
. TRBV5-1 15 CASSLIPGSQETQYF
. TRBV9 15 CASSPTSGVYNEQFF
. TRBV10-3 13 CAISPGGTDTQYF
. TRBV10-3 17 CAISESMSRESNQPQHF
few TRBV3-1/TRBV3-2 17 CASSQRLAGALSYEQYF
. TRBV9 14 CASSVDTGVAGYTF
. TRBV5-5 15 CASSLILGAQNEAFF
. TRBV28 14 CASSFQGGGYGYTF
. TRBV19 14 CASSIQASSYEQYF
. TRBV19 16 CASSTRSGTSVNEQFF
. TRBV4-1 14 CASSQDQGPETQYF